This TCR beta chain comes out of a study of blood T cell repertoires in COVID-19. The ends lost 4 bases at V and 1 base at J; junction bases unmatched: 9. Looked up from germline, CDR1 is MNHNS and CDR2 is SASEGT. The CDR3 is 16 residues long. Under the authors' procedure: Using reference gene primer amplification, nucleated cell counts were estimated. The method was immunoSEQ multiplex PCR; TCRdb's version includes in-frame clones alone and lacks a portion of them. V and J calls and clone size are copied from that table; D and trimming were computed from the DNA. The table shows about 210,000 clones, with 70% to 85% occurring only once.

This TCR was sampled from a woman aged 80 or over with COVID-19, enrolled during active disease. V gene TRBV6-1 combines with J gene TRBJ1-2; 7 nucleotides line up with TRBD1. The sequenced sample was peripheral blood. CDR3 sequence reads: CASSVQQGFLNYGYTF. Here the CDR3 DNA reads TGTGCCAGCAGTGTACAACAGGGGTTCCTTAACTATGGCTACACCTTC.